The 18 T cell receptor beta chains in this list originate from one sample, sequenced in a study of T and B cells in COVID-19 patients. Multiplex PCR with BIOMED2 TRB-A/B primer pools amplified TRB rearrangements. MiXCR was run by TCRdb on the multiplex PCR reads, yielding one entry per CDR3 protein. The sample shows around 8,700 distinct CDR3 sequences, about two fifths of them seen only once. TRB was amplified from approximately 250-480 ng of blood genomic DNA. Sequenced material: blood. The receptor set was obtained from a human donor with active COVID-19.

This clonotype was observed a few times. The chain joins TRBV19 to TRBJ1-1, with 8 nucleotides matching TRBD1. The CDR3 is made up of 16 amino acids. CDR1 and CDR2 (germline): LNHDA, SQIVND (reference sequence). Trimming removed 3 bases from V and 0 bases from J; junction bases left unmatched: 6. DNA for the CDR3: TGTGCCAGTAGTATCCGGACAGGGCGGTTGAACACTGAAGCTTTCTTT. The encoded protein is CASSIRTGRLNTEAFF. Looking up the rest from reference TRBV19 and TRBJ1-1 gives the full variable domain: DGGITQSPKYLFRKEGQNVTLSCEQNLNHDAMYWYRQDPGQGLRLIYYSQIVNDFQKGDIAEGYSVSREKKESFPLTVTSAQKNPTAFYLCASSIRTGRLNTEAFFGQGTRLTVV.

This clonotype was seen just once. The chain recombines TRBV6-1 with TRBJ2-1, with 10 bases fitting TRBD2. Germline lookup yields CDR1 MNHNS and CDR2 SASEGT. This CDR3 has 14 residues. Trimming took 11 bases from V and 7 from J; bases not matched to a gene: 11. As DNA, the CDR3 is TGTGCCGGGCAGCGGGAGGGTTACCTAAATGAGCAGTTCTTC. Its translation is CAGQREGYLNEQFF.

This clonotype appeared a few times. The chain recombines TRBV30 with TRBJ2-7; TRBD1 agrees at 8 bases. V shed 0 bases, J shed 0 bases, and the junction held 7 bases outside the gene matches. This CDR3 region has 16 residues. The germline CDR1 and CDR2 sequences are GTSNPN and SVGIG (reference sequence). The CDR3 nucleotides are TGTGCCTGGAGTGTAATCGGACAGGGCAGCTCCTACGAGCAGTACTTC. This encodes CAWSVIGQGSSYEQYF.

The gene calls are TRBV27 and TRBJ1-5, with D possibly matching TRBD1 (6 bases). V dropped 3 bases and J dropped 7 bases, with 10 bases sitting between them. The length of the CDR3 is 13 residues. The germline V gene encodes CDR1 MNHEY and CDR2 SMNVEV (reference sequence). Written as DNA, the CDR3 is TGTGCCAGCAGTTTGCTCAGGGGACAGCCCCAGCATTTT. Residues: CASSLLRGQPQHF.

CDR3 nucleotide sequence: TGTGCCAGCTCCCTACCGGGACAGGGTGGTGGCTACACCTTC. Its translation is CASSLPGQGGGYTF. The chain has TRBV27 and TRBJ1-2; TRBD1 aligns across 9 bases. The CDR3 loop spans 14 amino acids. The germline V gene encodes CDR1 MNHEY and CDR2 SMNVEV (reference sequence). After removal of 8 bases from V and 7 bases from J, the junction contained 11 bases not matched to a gene.

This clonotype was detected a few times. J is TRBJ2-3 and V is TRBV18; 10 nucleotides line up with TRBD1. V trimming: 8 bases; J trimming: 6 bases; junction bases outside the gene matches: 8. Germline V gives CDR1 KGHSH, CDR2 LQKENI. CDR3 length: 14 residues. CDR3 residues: CASSLDRGQDTQYF. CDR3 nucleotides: TGTGCCAGCAGCCTAGACAGGGGGCAGGATACGCAGTATTTT.

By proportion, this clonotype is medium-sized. The CDR3 nucleotides read TGCAGCGTTGAGGCAGGGTCGGAGACCCAGTACTTC. It yields the protein CSVEAGSETQYF. The chain carries TRBV29-1 and TRBJ2-5; D is possibly TRBD1 (5 bases). Trimming left V 3 bases short and J 5 bases short, with 10 bases between. This CDR3 comprises 12 residues. Looked up from germline, CDR1 is SQVTM and CDR2 is ANQGSEA.

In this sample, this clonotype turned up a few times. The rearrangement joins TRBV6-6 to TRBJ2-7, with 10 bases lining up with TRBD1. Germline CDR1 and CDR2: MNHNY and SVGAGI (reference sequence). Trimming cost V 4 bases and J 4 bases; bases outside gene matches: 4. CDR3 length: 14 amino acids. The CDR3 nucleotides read TGTGCCAGCAGTTCACCGGACAGGGGGTACGAGCAGTACTTC. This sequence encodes CASSSPDRGYEQYF.

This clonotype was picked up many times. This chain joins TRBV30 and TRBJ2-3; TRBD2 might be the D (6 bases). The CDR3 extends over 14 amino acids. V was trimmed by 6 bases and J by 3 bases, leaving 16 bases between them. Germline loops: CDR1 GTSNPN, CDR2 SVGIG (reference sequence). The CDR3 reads CACSGGAGTDTQYF. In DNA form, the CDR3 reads TGTGCCTGTTCCGGCGGGGCGGGTACAGATACGCAGTATTTT.

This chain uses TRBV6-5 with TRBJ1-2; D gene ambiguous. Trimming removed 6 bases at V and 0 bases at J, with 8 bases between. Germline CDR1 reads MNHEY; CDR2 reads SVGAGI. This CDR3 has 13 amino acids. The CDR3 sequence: CASRQNTNYGYTF. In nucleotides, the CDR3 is TGTGCCAGCAGGCAAAATACTAACTATGGCTACACCTTC.

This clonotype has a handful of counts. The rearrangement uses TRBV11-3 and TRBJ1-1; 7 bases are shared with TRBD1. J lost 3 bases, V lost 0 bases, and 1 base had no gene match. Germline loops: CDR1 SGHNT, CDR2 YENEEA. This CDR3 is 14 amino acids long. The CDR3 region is CASSLDRGDTEAFF. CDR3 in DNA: TGTGCCAGCAGCTTAGACAGGGGGGACACTGAAGCTTTCTTT.

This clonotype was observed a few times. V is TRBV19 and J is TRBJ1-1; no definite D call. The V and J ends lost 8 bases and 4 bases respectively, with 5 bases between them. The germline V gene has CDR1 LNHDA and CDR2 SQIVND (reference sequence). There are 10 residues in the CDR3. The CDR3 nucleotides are TGTGCCAGTTTCTCCACTGAAGCTTTCTTT. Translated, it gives CASFSTEAFF. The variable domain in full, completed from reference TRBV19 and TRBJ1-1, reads DGGITQSPKYLFRKEGQNVTLSCEQNLNHDAMYWYRQDPGQGLRLIYYSQIVNDFQKGDIAEGYSVSREKKESFPLTVTSAQKNPTAFYLCASFSTEAFFGQGTRLTVV.

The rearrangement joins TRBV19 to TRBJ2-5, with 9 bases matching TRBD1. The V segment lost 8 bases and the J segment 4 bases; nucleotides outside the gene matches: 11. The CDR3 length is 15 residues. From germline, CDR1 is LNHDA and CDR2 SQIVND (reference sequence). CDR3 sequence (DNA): TGTGCCAGTCAACAGGGGGCGGGGGTCCGAGAGACCCAGTACTTC. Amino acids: CASQQGAGVRETQYF.

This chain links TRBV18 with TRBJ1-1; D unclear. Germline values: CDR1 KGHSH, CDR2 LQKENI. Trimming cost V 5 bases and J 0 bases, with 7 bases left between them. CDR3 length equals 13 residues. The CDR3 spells CASSEGLNTEAFF. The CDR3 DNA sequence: TGTGCCAGCTCAGAGGGTTTGAACACTGAAGCTTTCTTT.

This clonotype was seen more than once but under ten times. The CDR3 is CASSLGASGSFSYEQYF. CDR3 DNA: TGTGCCAGCAGCTTGGGCGCTAGCGGGAGCTTCTCCTACGAGCAGTACTTC. This rearrangement joins TRBV5-5 to TRBJ2-7; 10 bases fit TRBD2. Germline lookup yields CDR1 SGHKS and CDR2 YYEKEE (reference sequence). The ends lost 0 bases at V and 0 bases at J; junction bases unmatched: 6. The CDR3 length is 17 residues.

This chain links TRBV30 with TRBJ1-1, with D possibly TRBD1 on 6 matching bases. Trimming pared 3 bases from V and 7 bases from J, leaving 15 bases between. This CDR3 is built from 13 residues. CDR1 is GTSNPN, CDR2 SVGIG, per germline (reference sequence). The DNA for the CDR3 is TGTGCCTGGAGGGGGAACAGGGCGGGTGAAGCTTTCTTT. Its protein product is CAWRGNRAGEAFF.

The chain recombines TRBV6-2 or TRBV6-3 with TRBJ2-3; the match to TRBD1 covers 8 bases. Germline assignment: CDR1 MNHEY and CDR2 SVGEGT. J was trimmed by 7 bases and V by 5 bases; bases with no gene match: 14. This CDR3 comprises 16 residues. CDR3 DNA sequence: TGTGCCAGCAGTGCGGGACAGGCCCGAGGTTCTAATACGCAGTATTTT. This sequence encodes CASSAGQARGSNTQYF.

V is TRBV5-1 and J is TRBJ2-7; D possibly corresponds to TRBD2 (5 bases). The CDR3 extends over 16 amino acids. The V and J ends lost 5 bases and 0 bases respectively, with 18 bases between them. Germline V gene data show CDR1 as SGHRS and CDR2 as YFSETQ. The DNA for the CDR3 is TGCGCCAGCAGTCCCATTCCCGATGGGAGCTCCTACGAGCAGTACTTC. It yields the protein CASSPIPDGSSYEQYF.